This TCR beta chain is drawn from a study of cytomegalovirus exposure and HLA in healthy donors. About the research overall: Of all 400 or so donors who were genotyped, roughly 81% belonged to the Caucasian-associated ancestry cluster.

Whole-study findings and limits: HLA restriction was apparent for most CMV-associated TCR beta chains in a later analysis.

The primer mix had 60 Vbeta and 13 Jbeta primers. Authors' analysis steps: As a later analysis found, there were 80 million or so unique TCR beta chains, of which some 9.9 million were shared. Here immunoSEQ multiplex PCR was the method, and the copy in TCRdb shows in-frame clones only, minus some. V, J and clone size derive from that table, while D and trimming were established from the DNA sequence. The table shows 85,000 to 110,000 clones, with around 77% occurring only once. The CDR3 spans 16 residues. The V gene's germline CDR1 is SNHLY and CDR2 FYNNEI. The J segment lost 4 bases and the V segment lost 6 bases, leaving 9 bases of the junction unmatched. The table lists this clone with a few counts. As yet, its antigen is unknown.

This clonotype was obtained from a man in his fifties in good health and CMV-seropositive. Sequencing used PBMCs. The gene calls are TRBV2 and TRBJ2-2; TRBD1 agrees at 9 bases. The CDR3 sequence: CASRGGTGTSTGELFF. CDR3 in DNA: TGTGCCAGCAGAGGGGGGACAGGGACGAGCACCGGGGAGCTGTTTTTT.